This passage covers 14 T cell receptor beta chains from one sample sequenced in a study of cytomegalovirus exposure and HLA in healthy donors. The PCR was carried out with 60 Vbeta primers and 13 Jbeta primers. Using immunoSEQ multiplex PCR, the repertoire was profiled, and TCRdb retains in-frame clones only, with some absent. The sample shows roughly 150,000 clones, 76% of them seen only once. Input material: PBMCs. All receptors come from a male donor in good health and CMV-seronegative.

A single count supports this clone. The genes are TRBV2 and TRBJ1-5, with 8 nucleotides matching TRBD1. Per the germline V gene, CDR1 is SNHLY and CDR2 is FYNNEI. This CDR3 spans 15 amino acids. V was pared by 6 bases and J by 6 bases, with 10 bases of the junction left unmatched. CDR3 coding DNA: TGTGCCAGCAGAGGACCAGGGGGCGCGGGTCAGCCCCAGCATTTT. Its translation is CASRGPGGAGQPQHF.

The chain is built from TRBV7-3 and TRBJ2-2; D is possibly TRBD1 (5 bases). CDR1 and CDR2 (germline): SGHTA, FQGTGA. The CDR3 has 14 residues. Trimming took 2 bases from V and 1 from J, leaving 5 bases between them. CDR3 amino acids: CASSLQGNTGELFF. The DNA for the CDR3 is TGTGCCAGCAGCTTACAGGGGAACACCGGGGAGCTGTTTTTT.

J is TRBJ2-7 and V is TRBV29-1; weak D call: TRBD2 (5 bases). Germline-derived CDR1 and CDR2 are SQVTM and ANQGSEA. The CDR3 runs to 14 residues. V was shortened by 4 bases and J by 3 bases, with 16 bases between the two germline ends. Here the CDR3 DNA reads TGCAGCGTTGGACCCCGGGGAAACCTCTACGAGCAGTACTTC. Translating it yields CSVGPRGNLYEQYF.

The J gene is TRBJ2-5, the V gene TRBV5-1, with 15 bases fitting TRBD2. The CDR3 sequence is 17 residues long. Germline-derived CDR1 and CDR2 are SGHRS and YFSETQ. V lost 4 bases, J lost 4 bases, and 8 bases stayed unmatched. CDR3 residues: CASSPGTSGRMGETQYF. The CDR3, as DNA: TGCGCCAGCAGCCCCGGGACTAGCGGGAGGATGGGAGAGACCCAGTACTTC.

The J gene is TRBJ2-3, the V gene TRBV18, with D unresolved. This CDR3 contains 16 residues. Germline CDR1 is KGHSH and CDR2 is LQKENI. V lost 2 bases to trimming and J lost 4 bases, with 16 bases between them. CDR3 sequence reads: CASSPNIPTLADTQYF. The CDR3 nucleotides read TGTGCCAGCTCACCAAATATACCGACTCTCGCAGATACGCAGTATTTT.

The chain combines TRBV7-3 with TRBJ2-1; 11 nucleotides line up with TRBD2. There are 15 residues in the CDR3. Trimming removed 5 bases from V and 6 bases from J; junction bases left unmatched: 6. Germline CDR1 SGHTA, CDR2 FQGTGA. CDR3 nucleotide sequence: TGTGCCAGCAGCCTATCTAGCGGGGGGACCAATGAGCAGTTCTTC. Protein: CASSLSSGGTNEQFF. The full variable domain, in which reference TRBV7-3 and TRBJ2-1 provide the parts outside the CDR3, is GAGVSQTPSNKVTEKGKYVELRCDPISGHTALYWYRQSLGQGPEFLIYFQGTGAADDSGLPNDRFFAVRPEGSVSTLKIQRTERGDSAVYLCASSLSSGGTNEQFFGPGTRLTVL.

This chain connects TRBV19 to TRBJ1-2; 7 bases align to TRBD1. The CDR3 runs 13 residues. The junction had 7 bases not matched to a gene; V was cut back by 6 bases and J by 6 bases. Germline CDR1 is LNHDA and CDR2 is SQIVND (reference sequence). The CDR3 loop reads CASSFLTGDGYTF. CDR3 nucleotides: TGTGCCAGTAGCTTCCTTACAGGGGATGGCTACACCTTC.

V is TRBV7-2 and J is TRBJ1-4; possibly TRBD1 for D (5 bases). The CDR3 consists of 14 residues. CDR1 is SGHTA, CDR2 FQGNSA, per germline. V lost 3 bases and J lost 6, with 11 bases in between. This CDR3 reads CASSLGRVDEKLFF. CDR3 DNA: TGTGCCAGCAGCTTGGGCAGGGTGGATGAAAAACTGTTTTTT.

The CDR3 DNA sequence: TGTGCCAGCAGGGGGGGGGCCGGTAATTCACCCCTCCACTTT. As protein: CASRGGAGNSPLHF. The genes are TRBV6-5 and TRBJ1-6; possibly TRBD1 for D (6 bases). The CDR3 length is 14 residues. Per germline, CDR1 MNHEY and CDR2 SVGAGI. Between the trimmed V and J ends, which lost 6 bases and 6 bases, there was a span of 12 bases.

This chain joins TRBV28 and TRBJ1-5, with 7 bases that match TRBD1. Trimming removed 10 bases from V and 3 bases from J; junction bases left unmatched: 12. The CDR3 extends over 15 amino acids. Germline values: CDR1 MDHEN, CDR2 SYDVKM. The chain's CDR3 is CATRNGQVINQPQHF. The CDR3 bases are TGTGCCACCAGGAACGGACAGGTTATCAATCAGCCCCAGCATTTT.

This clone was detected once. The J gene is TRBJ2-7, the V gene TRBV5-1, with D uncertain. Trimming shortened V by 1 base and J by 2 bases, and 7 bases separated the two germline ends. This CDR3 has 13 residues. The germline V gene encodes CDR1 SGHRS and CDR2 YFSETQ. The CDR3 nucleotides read TGCGCCAGCAGCTTGCAAGCTACCTACGAGCAGTACTTC. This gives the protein CASSLQATYEQYF. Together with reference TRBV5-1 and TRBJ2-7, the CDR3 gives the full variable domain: KAGVTQTPRYLIKTRGQQVTLSCSPISGHRSVSWYQQTPGQGLQFLFEYFSETQRNKGNFPGRFSGRQFSNSRSEMNVSTLELGDSALYLCASSLQATYEQYFGPGTRLTVT.

The CDR3 DNA follows: TGTGCCAGCAGCGGTGCCAGTACTAGCTCCTATAATTCACCCCTCCACTTT. This sequence encodes CASSGASTSSYNSPLHF. The chain employs TRBV5-6 and TRBJ1-6; D not resolved. CDR3 size: 17 residues. Germline CDR1 and CDR2: SGHDT and YYEEEE. With 4 bases removed from V and 0 bases from J, the gap between germline ends came to 14 bases.

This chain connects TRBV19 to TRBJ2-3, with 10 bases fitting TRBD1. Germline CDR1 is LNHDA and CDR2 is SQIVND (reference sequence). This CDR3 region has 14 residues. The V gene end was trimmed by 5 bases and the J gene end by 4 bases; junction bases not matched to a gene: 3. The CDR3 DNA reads TGTGCCAGTAGTCGGGACAGGGGCCCAGATACGCAGTATTTT. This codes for CASSRDRGPDTQYF. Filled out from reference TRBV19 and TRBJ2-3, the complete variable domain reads DGGITQSPKYLFRKEGQNVTLSCEQNLNHDAMYWYRQDPGQGLRLIYYSQIVNDFQKGDIAEGYSVSREKKESFPLTVTSAQKNPTAFYLCASSRDRGPDTQYFGPGTRLTVL.

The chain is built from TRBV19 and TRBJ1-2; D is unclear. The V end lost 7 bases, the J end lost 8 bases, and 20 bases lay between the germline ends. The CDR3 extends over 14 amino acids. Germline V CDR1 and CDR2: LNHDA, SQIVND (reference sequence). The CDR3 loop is CASTSDGPEGGYTF. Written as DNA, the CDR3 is TGTGCCAGTACCTCGGACGGGCCCGAGGGAGGCTACACCTTC.